The T cell receptor beta chain under discussion was sequenced for a study of PD-1 blockade in classical Hodgkin lymphoma. Germline trimming cut 4 bases from V and 13 bases from J; bases unmatched to any gene: 8. The CDR3 sequence is 13 residues long. Germline-derived CDR1 and CDR2 are PRHDT and FYEKMQ (reference sequence). TCRdb's copy holds only in-frame clones and misses some; the assay was immunoSEQ multiplex PCR. The table shows 19,000 or so clones, with over 75% occurring only once. Time point in this sample: cycle 4 day 1 (C4D1), after around six weeks of nivolumab. Every patient had relapsed following autologous stem cell transplantation, and cohorts differed in brentuximab vedotin exposure.

This chain connects TRBV13 to TRBJ1-4, with 8 bases matching TRBD1. The sequence came from a human donor with classical Hodgkin lymphoma. Material: peripheral blood mononuclear cells (PBMCs), obtained before the fourth cycle of nivolumab. In nucleotides, the CDR3 is TGTGCCAGCAGCTCCCACCAGGGGGCAAGACTGTTTTTT. The encoded protein is CASSSHQGARLFF.